Below are 21 T cell receptor beta chains sequenced from a single sample in a study of cytomegalovirus exposure and HLA in healthy donors. Clones were read by immunoSEQ multiplex PCR, and TCRdb kept only the in-frame ones, dropping some. This table holds 200,000 to 250,000 clones, 75% to 90% found once. The sequencing sample was made of PBMCs. These receptors all stem from a woman in her 30s in good health and CMV-seropositive.

This clone was detected only once. J is TRBJ2-5 and V is TRBV27; 7 nucleotides align to TRBD1. The V and J ends lost 5 bases and 5 bases, in that order; junction bases with no gene match: 8. CDR3 length equals 14 residues. Per the germline V gene, CDR1 is MNHEY and CDR2 is SMNVEV (reference sequence). The CDR3 region has the DNA TGTGCCAGCAGTCTACAGGGGAGAGGGGAGACCCAGTACTTC. Amino acid sequence: CASSLQGRGETQYF.

The J gene is TRBJ1-5, the V gene TRBV9; a weak D match, TRBD1 (5 bases). Trimming removed 2 bases from V and 4 bases from J, with 10 bases in between. The CDR3 runs 14 residues. The germline V gene encodes CDR1 SGDLS and CDR2 YYNGEE. As DNA, the CDR3 is TGTGCCAGCAGCGTCGGGGCAGAGAATCAGCCCCAGCATTTT. Translation gives CASSVGAENQPQHF.

This rearrangement joins TRBV27 to TRBJ2-6, with no clear D. This CDR3 is 14 amino acids long. Trimming cost V 3 bases and J 4 bases, with 7 bases left between them. Germline values: CDR1 MNHEY, CDR2 SMNVEV (reference sequence). The CDR3 is CASSFTGGANVLTF. For the CDR3, the DNA is TGTGCCAGCAGTTTCACGGGCGGGGCCAACGTCCTGACTTTC.

The gene calls are TRBV10-2 and TRBJ2-7; 8 nucleotides match TRBD2. Trimming at V came to 3 bases and at J to 4 bases, leaving 11 bases not matched to a gene. The CDR3 sequence is 16 residues long. CDR1 is WSHSY, CDR2 SAAADI, per germline. The CDR3 loop is CASSEHWGLEYYEQYF. The DNA of the CDR3 is TGCGCCAGCAGTGAACATTGGGGACTAGAGTATTACGAGCAGTACTTC.

The rearrangement links TRBV9 to TRBJ2-3, with 14 bases identical to TRBD2. This CDR3 contains 16 residues. V lost 3 bases to trimming and J lost 11 bases; unmatched junction nucleotides: 11. Germline CDR1 reads SGDLS; CDR2 reads YYNGEE. The CDR3 coding sequence is TGTGCCAGCAGCGCCGGGACTAGCGGGAGTGGTGGCGGGCAGTATTTT. Its translation is CASSAGTSGSGGGQYF.

The V call is TRBV2, the J call TRBJ1-1; the D gene is possibly TRBD1 (5 bases). This CDR3 region has 18 residues. With 2 bases removed from V and 0 bases from J, the gap between germline ends came to 19 bases. Germline V gene lookup returns CDR1 SNHLY and CDR2 FYNNEI. The CDR3: CASSEFQGESVMNTEAFF. The DNA for the CDR3 is TGTGCCAGCAGTGAATTTCAGGGAGAGAGCGTCATGAACACTGAAGCTTTCTTT. Full variable domain (remainder filled in from reference TRBV2 and TRBJ1-1): EPEVTQTPSHQVTQMGQEVILRCVPISNHLYFYWYRQILGQKVEFLVSFYNNEISEKSEIFDDQFSVERPDGSNFTLKIRSTKLEDSAMYFCASSEFQGESVMNTEAFFGQGTRLTVV.

The rearrangement links TRBV6-1 to TRBJ2-7; 8 bases are a match to TRBD1. The CDR3 consists of 14 residues. After removal of 6 bases from V and 4 bases from J, the junction contained 8 bases not matched to a gene. Germline lookup yields CDR1 MNHNS and CDR2 SASEGT. CDR3 DNA: TGTGCCAGCAGGACTCAGGGGGCGCTTTACGAGCAGTACTTC. This encodes CASRTQGALYEQYF.

This chain uses TRBV19 with TRBJ1-2, with a possible D match to TRBD1 (5 bases). CDR1 and CDR2 (germline): LNHDA, SQIVND (reference sequence). Trimming stripped 5 bases from V and 5 bases from J, with 15 bases between. This CDR3 has 14 amino acids. The CDR3 region has the DNA TGTGCCAGTAGTTCTCTCCGGGACCGGTATGGCTACACCTTC. Amino acids: CASSSLRDRYGYTF.

The chain has TRBV7-6 and TRBJ1-1, with D maybe TRBD1 (5 bases). The CDR3 has 16 residues. The germline CDR1 and CDR2 sequences are SGHVS and FNYEAQ. The germline V and J ends were trimmed by 5 bases and 3 bases, with 19 bases remaining between them. This chain's CDR3 is CASSPGVLGGYTEAFF. CDR3 coding DNA: TGTGCCAGCAGCCCGGGGGTTCTGGGCGGATACACTGAAGCTTTCTTT. Complete variable domain (other parts from reference TRBV7-6 and TRBJ1-1): GAGVSQSPRYKVTKRGQDVALRCDPISGHVSLYWYRQALGQGPEFLTYFNYEAQQDKSGLPNDRFSAERPEGSISTLTIQRTEQRDSAMYRCASSPGVLGGYTEAFFGQGTRLTVV.

There are a few counts of this clone. This sequence joins TRBV11-2 and TRBJ1-1; 11 bases agree with TRBD1. This CDR3 has 16 amino acids. The germline V gene has CDR1 SGHAT and CDR2 FQNNGV. Trimming removed 1 base from V and 4 bases from J; junction bases left unmatched: 5. The CDR3 sequence: CASSLGTGGLGTEAFF. The CDR3, as DNA: TGTGCCAGCAGCTTAGGGACAGGGGGCTTGGGCACTGAAGCTTTCTTT.

V gene TRBV7-6 combines with J gene TRBJ2-3, with D possibly being TRBD2 (6 bases). This CDR3 contains 19 residues. CDR1 is SGHVS, CDR2 FNYEAQ, per germline. Trimming left V 0 bases short and J 0 bases short, with 19 bases between. The CDR3 region has the DNA TGTGCCAGCAGCTTAGCTTCTAGCGCGCGCACCACTAGCACAGATACGCAGTATTTT. It is translated as CASSLASSARTTSTDTQYF.

The chain joins TRBV5-1 to TRBJ1-5; possibly TRBD1 for D (6 bases). The CDR3 loop spans 15 amino acids. Trimming shortened V by 5 bases and J by 0 bases, and 12 bases separated the two germline ends. Germline V CDR1 and CDR2: SGHRS, YFSETQ. CDR3 in DNA: TGCGCCAGCAGGGAAGGGGGATTTAGCAATCAGCCCCAGCATTTT. Protein sequence: CASREGGFSNQPQHF.

The V gene is TRBV7-9, the J gene TRBJ1-1; 8 positions match TRBD1. From germline, CDR1 is SEHNR and CDR2 FQNEAQ (reference sequence). The CDR3 contains 13 residues. After removal of 5 bases from V and 5 bases from J, the junction contained 4 bases not matched to a gene. The CDR3 reads CASSTGDRTEAFF. In nucleotides, the CDR3 is TGTGCCAGCAGCACAGGGGACAGGACTGAAGCTTTCTTT. Filled out from reference TRBV7-9 and TRBJ1-1, the complete variable domain reads DTGVSQNPRHKITKRGQNVTFRCDPISEHNRLYWYRQTLGQGPEFLTYFQNEAQLEKSRLLSDRFSAERPKGSFSTLEIQRTEQGDSAMYLCASSTGDRTEAFFGQGTRLTVV.

This chain uses TRBV28 with TRBJ2-7; the D is unclear. The V and J ends lost 2 bases and 1 base respectively, with 3 bases between them. This CDR3 has 12 residues. Per germline, CDR1 MDHEN and CDR2 SYDVKM. As DNA, the CDR3 is TGTGCCAGCAGTTTAGCTTCCTACGAGCAGTACTTC. This sequence encodes CASSLASYEQYF.

The chain has TRBV30 and TRBJ1-2; D is possibly TRBD1 (5 bases). CDR1 is GTSNPN, CDR2 SVGIG, per germline (reference sequence). The CDR3 runs to 13 residues. Trimming left V 0 bases short and J 8 bases short, with 13 bases between. DNA of the CDR3: TGTGCCTGGAGTGTAGGGCAGGGTGGAGGCTACACCTTC. Translating it yields CAWSVGQGGGYTF.

The chain recombines TRBV4-1 with TRBJ1-2; D gene unclear. V was pared by 1 base and J by 6 bases, with 9 bases between. This CDR3 has 13 residues. The germline V gene has CDR1 MGHRA and CDR2 YSYEKL. The DNA of the CDR3 is TGCGCCAGCAGCCAAGTTGTAACAGATGGCTACACCTTC. Encoded protein: CASSQVVTDGYTF.

The chain joins TRBV4-3 to TRBJ2-7, with D perhaps being TRBD1 or TRBD2 (7 bases each). Trimming stripped 0 bases from V and 0 bases from J, with 12 bases between. The CDR3 covers 16 residues. In germline, CDR1 is LGHNA, CDR2 YSLEER. The CDR3 loop is CASSQDQGGSSYEQYF. The CDR3 DNA follows: TGCGCCAGCAGCCAAGACCAGGGGGGGAGCTCCTACGAGCAGTACTTC.

The V gene is TRBV9, the J gene TRBJ1-2; D remains unclear. Germline CDR1 and CDR2: SGDLS and YYNGEE. V lost 1 base and J 4 bases, leaving 11 bases between the germline ends. The CDR3 totals 14 residues. The CDR3 coding sequence is TGTGCCAGCAGCGTAATAGCATCCGGCTATGGCTACACCTTC. This translates into CASSVIASGYGYTF.

In this sample, this clone turned up once. The chain combines TRBV10-3 with TRBJ2-2, with a weak D call TRBD1 (6 bases). The V gene lost 6 bases and the J gene lost 5 bases, with 7 bases spanning the gap. This CDR3 comprises 12 residues. The V gene's germline CDR1 is ENHRY and CDR2 SYGVKD. CDR3 protein: CAISQGTGELFF. The CDR3 nucleotides are TGTGCCATCAGCCAGGGGACCGGGGAGCTGTTTTTT.

This clone is a singleton in its sample. The sample carries other DNA sequences with the same CDR3. The V gene is TRBV7-8, the J gene TRBJ2-1; D is unclear. V lost 5 bases, J lost 1 base, and 6 bases lay in between. Per germline, CDR1 SGHVS and CDR2 FQNEAQ. The CDR3 loop spans 13 amino acids. This CDR3 is CASSPGSYNEQFF. The CDR3 DNA is TGTGCCAGCAGCCCCGGGTCCTACAATGAGCAGTTCTTC. Drawing the rest from reference TRBV7-8 and TRBJ2-1, the complete variable domain is GAGVSQSPRYKVAKRGQDVALRCDPISGHVSLFWYQQALGQGPEFLTYFQNEAQLDKSGLPSDRFFAERPEGSVSTLKIQRTQQEDSAVYLCASSPGSYNEQFFGPGTRLTVL.

Written as DNA, the CDR3 is TGTGCCAGCATCCATCCGACTAGCGGGAGGGGTGCAGATACGCAGTATTTT. It codes for CASIHPTSGRGADTQYF. The chain carries TRBV2 and TRBJ2-3, with 14 bases identical to TRBD2. Germline V lookup: CDR1 SNHLY, CDR2 FYNNEI. The CDR3 has 17 residues. The J segment lost 4 bases and the V segment lost 7 bases, leaving 10 bases of the junction unmatched.